This is a list of T cell receptor beta chains from one sample in a study of neurological immune-mediated disorders. TCRdb processed the 5' RACE reads anew with MiXCR; each CDR3 protein has one entry. The sample shows tens of thousands of distinct CDR3 sequences, approximately 13% of them seen only once. What was sequenced was PBMCs. The receptors originated from a female donor with HTLV-1-associated myelopathy (HAM/TSP). Each CDR3 is given with its conserved first and last residue. Each record gives: D gene, J gene, V gene, clone size, CDR3 protein, CDR3 DNA. D genes are given only for firm matches. Part of the rows lack a size; the others show once, few, many or a class for expanded clones.

NA	TRBJ2-1	TRBV10-3	many	CAISGNFGGSSYNEQFF	TGTGCCATCAGTGGAAATTTTGGTGGCAGCTCCTACAATGAGCAGTTCTTC
TRBD2	TRBJ2-1	TRBV5-1	many	CASRGASGEAAAYNEQFF	TGCGCCAGCAGAGGGGCTAGCGGGGAGGCCGCCGCCTACAATGAGCAGTTCTTC
NA	TRBJ2-1	TRBV10-3	many	CAISVQGSYNEQFF	TGTGCCATCAGTGTACAGGGCTCCTACAATGAGCAGTTCTTC
NA	TRBJ1-2	TRBV18	many	CASSPGDTNYGYTF	TGTGCCAGCTCACCCGGGGACACTAACTATGGCTACACCTTC
NA	TRBJ2-3	TRBV7-9	many	CASSPGGPSTDTQYF	TGTGCCAGCAGCCCCGGGGGGCCTAGCACAGATACGCAGTATTTT
TRBD2	TRBJ2-5	TRBV4-2	NA	CTSSQGGLAPETQYF	TGTACCAGCAGCCAAGGAGGACTAGCCCCAGAGACCCAGTACTTC
NA	TRBJ1-5	TRBV27	many	CASSLERGNQPQHF	TGTGCCAGCAGTTTAGAGAGGGGGAATCAGCCCCAGCATTTT
NA	TRBJ2-7	TRBV4-2	many	CASSQGQGSTYEQYF	TGTGCCAGCAGCCAAGGGCAGGGCTCAACCTACGAGCAGTACTTC
TRBD1	TRBJ1-2	TRBV5-1	many	CASSLAPDRGYGYTF	TGCGCCAGCAGCTTGGCCCCTGACAGGGGCTATGGCTACACCTTC
NA	TRBJ2-2	TRBV19	NA	CASIAAGLQSSGELFF	TGTGCCAGTATTGCCGCGGGACTTCAGTCGTCCGGGGAGCTTTTTTTT
TRBD1	TRBJ1-5	TRBV20-1	NA	CSARPAPRQGNPKSSNQPQHF	TGCAGTGCTAGACCTGCTCCGAGACAGGGAAATCCCAAAAGTAGCAATCAGCCCCAGCATTTT
TRBD2	TRBJ2-3	TRBV7-9	many	CASSSTSGERQYF	TGTGCCAGCAGCTCGACTAGCGGGGAGCGTCAGTATTTT
TRBD1	TRBJ1-2	TRBV7-2	NA	CASSVSGTAPYGYTF	TGTGCCAGCAGCGTTTCCGGGACAGCACCCTATGGCTACACCTTC
NA	TRBJ1-1	TRBV5-1	NA	CASRHLQGNTEAFF	TGCGCCAGCAGACACTTACAGGGAAACACTGAAGCTTTCTTT
TRBD1	TRBJ2-3	TRBV10-3	many	CAISESSPAGTGGADTQYF	TGTGCCATCAGTGAGTCCAGCCCAGCCGGGACAGGGGGCGCAGATACGCAGTATTTT
TRBD1	TRBJ2-3	TRBV7-9	many	CASSRTGATDTQYF	TGTGCCAGCAGCCGGACAGGGGCCACAGATACGCAGTATTTT
TRBD1	TRBJ2-7	TRBV18	NA	CASSGQSRDGQYF	TGTGCCAGCTCGGGACAGTCCCGCGATGGGCAGTACTTC
NA	TRBJ2-3	TRBV28	many	CASSWAGSDTQYF	TGTGCCAGCAGTTGGGCAGGGTCAGATACGCAGTATTTT